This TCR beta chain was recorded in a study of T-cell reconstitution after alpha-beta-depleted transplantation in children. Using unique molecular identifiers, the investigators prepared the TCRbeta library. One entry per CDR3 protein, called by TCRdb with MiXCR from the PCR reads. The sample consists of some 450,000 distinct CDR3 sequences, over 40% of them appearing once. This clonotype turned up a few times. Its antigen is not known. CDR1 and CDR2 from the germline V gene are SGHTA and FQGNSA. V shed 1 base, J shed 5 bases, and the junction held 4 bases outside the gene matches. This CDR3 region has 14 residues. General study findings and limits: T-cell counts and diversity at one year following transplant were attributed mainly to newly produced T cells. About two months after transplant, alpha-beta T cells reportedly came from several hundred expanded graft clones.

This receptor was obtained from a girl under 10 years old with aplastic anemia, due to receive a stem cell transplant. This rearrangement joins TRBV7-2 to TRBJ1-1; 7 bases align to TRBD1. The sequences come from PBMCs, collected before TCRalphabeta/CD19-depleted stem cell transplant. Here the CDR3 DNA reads TGTGCCAGCAGCTTAGGAGGGGGCAGAACTGAAGCTTTCTTT. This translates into CASSLGGGRTEAFF.